This T cell receptor (beta chain) originates from a study of beta chain features in type 1 diabetes (dated by TCRdb to the late 2010s). About the study as a whole: Patients and healthy donors did not differ in mean age, gender distribution, total cell number or subset yield. A total of roughly 98,000,000 sorted cells were examined across all samples, and a strong correlation was observed between cell number per subset and RNA yield. In the study, recently diagnosed type 1 diabetes patients and matched healthy donors were compared on the TCRB repertoires of their sorted circulating CD4+ T cell subsets. Naive and central memory subsets were obtained from all 30 or so donors, but regulatory and stem cell-like memory subsets were isolated from only 8 patients and roughly eight healthy donors.

Each donor gave one peripheral blood draw, averaging approximately 110 mL, which was collected into heparinised tubes. A BD FACSAria II was used to sort naive, central memory, regulatory and stem cell-like memory CD4+ T cells with a panel that included CD45RO, CCR7, CD25, CD127, CD95 and CD27. A purity above 95% was achieved for all sorted populations. PBMCs were isolated right away by Lymphoprep density gradient centrifugation and were stained directly, without culture. Samples were stained and sorted in pairs, with one healthy donor and one patient per experiment, so that batch effects were minimized. The table lists this clone with a few counts. What antigen it recognizes has not been identified. Qualities for individual bases were not recorded, and no much larger clone is one base off. The High Capacity cDNA Reverse Transcription Kit was used to reverse transcribe all of the isolated RNA, meaning that expressed TCRB transcripts were what got sequenced. Deep immunoSEQ sequencing was applied to naive, central memory and regulatory T cell samples, giving an average of approximately 3.8 million total reads per sample. After sorted cells were lysed in RLT buffer, RNA was extracted with DNase-treated RNeasy Micro or Mini kits, with the choice depending on cell number. To prevent cross-contamination, each cell subset was processed individually, whereas patient and healthy donor samples were processed jointly. TCRB sequences were amplified from cDNA with the immunoSEQ multiplex PCR, producing 87-bp fragments spanning the CDR3 region. Sequencing of the amplicons was performed on the Illumina HiSeq platform. The authors' analysis ran thus. PCR bias was corrected computationally using synthetic template baselines, and reads within Hamming distance 2 were collapsed, with unmergeable singletons discarded. Reads were aligned against IMGT to assign V, D and J genes, CDR3 length and insertions or deletions at six rearrangement sites. Within each subset, clonotype counts were normalized to the number of sorted cells before true diversity and Gini coefficients were calculated with the tcR R package. The overlap coefficient, calculated on TCRB nucleotide sequences, was used to quantify repertoire sharing. As a proxy for the pre-selection repertoire, out-of-frame TCRB sequences from naive cells were analyzed. The table was pulled from immuneACCESS by TCRdb, which kept in-frame rearrangements only. Such tables lose some clones; where checked, under half of the loss comes from unresolved V genes, and the rest has no known cause. The V and J calls and clone size were taken over from that table, and D and trimming were inferred from the DNA. Within this sample are around 450,000 clones, with 11% of them counted one time only. The ten largest account for over 0.035% of the sample.

Trimming costs V 4 bases and J 1 base, and their ends lie 11 bases apart. In the germline V gene, CDR1 corresponds to MDHEN and CDR2 to SYDVKM. The CDR3 measures 14 amino acids from cysteine to valine. Solely the CDR3 DNA is kept, with 42 bases framed from the first base. Results and caveats for the whole study, not just this receptor: At VDJ recombination sites, patients with type 1 diabetes made fewer insertions and deleted more nucleotides, a pattern implying thymic rearrangement abnormalities. Shorter templates might be favored by PCR, yet because patient and control samples were amplified and corrected together, any such skew would affect both groups equally. Naive, central memory and regulatory TCRB repertoires appeared to be more alike among patients than among healthy donors. Because the HLA sub-analyses included only small numbers of individuals, any influence of HLA type on TCRB rearrangement was left unresolved. Because cDNA was sequenced instead of genomic DNA, highly expressing activated cells could be over-represented, though the groups showed no difference in activation or CD3 levels. Type 1 diabetes patients showed a moderate but significant shortening of TCRB CDR3 length in all four CD4+ subsets.

Sequencing was done on a sample of naive CD4+ T cells from blood. In the paper's terms, the cell subset or site label means: true naive CD4+ T cells. The rearrangement joined TRBV28 to TRBJ2-7; the best D guess is TRBD1, with 6 bases matching. The TCR originated in a young woman in good health. The CDR3 corresponds to CASSSGALSYEQYV. At the DNA level, the sequence is TGTGCCAGCAGTTCAGGGGCCCTATCCTACGAGCAGTACGTC.